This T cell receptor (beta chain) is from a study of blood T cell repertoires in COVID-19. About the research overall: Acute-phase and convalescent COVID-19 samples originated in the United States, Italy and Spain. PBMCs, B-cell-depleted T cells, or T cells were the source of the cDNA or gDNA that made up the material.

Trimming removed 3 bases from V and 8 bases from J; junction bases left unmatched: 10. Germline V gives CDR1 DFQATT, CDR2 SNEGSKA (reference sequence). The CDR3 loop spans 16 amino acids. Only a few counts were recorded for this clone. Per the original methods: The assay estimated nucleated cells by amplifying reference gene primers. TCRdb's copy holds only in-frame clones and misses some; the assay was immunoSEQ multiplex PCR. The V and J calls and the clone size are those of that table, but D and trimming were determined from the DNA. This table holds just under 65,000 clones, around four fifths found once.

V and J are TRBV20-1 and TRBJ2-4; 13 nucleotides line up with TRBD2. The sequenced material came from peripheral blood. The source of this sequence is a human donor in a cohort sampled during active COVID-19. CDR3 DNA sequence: TGCAGTGCTAGTACTAGCGGGAGGGCCGGTAGGGACATTCAGTACTTC. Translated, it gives CSASTSGRAGRDIQYF.